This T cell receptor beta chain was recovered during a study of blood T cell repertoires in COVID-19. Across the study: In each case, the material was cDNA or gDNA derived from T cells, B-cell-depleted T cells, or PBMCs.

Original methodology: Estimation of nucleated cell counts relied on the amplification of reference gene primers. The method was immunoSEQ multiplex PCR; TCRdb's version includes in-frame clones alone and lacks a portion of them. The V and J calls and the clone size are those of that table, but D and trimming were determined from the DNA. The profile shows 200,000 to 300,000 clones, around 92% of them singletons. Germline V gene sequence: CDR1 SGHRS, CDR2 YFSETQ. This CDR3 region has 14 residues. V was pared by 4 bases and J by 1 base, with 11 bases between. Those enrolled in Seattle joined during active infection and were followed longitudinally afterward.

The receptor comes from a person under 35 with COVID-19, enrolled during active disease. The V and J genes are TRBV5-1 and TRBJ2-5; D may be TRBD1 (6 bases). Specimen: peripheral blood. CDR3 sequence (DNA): TGCGCCAGCAGCCGGGGACATAGCCAAGAGACCCAGTACTTC. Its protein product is CASSRGHSQETQYF.